This T cell receptor (beta chain) was observed in a study of glioma-infiltrating T cells after dendritic cell vaccination. Trimming cost V 0 bases and J 2 bases, with 17 bases left between them. Germline V gene sequence: CDR1 PRHDT, CDR2 FYEKMQ (reference sequence). The CDR3 has 18 residues. Study findings and constraints: Complete blood and tumor specimen sets were limited to few patients.

Concerning this clone: Its matching antigen is unknown.

Up to about 2 ug genomic DNA was used for TCRB CDR3 amplification. Sequencing used immunoSEQ multiplex PCR; TCRdb keeps in-frame clones, though not all of them. Of about 73,000 clones listed, 82% were seen once; the top ten hold about 2%. This sequence originates from a human donor with glioblastoma. This chain links TRBV13 with TRBJ2-1, with a weak D call TRBD2 (5 bases). The starting material was blood, obtained before dendritic cell vaccination. This CDR3 reads CASSLGWGGGRTYNEQFF. The CDR3 coding sequence is TGTGCCAGCAGCTTAGGATGGGGTGGAGGACGTACCTACAATGAGCAGTTCTTC.